This TCR beta chain emerged from a study of Ad26.COV2.S vaccination and SARS-CoV-2 variants. The wider study: Ad26.COV2.S, an intramuscular injection, was given once or twice 56 days apart. Study-level findings and limits: CD8+ and CD4+ T cells specific for spike reportedly responded with substantial breadth after vaccination. Non-spike TCR breadth was similar in vaccine and placebo recipients.

Regarding this clone: What it binds is unknown.

Germline CDR1 reads MDHEN; CDR2 reads SYDVKM. The CDR3 runs 15 residues. Trimming removed 6 bases at V and 8 bases at J, with 19 bases between. Data came from immunoSEQ multiplex PCR; TCRdb stores just in-frame clones and leaves some out. The top ten hold around 5% of the sample, which has about 350,000 clones, roughly 91% seen once. As to treatment: some 20 received Ad26.COV2.S at low or high dose, single or two shots; roughly 5 received placebo; per-sample allocation not given. Collection of samples fell on day 63 after the first vaccine or placebo injection. An Ad26 vector was used to express Wuhan-strain SARS-CoV-2 spike as the vaccine.

The sequence was collected from a person between 18 and 59 years old who received the Ad26.COV2.S COVID-19 vaccine or a placebo. This chain connects TRBV28 to TRBJ1-4; D is undetermined. The sequenced sample was peripheral blood, obtained in a trial of Ad26.COV2.S vaccine versus placebo. CDR3 in amino acids: CASRPTSDASEKLFF. CDR3 DNA: TGTGCCAGCAGGCCTACGTCGGACGCCAGCGAAAAACTGTTTTTT.